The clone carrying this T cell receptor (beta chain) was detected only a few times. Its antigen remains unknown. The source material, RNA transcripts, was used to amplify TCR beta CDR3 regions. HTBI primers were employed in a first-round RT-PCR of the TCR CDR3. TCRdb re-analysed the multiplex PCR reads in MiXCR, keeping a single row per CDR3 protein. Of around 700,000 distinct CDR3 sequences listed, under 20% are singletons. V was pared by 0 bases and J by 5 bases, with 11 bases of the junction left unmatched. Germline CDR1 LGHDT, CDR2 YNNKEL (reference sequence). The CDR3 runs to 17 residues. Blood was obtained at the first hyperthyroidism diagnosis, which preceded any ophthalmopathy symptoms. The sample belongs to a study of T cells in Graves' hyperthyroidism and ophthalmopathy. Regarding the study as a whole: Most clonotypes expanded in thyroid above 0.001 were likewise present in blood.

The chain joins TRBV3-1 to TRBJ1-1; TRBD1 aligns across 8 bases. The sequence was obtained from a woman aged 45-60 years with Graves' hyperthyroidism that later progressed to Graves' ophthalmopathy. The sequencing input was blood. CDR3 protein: CASSQDESGGRGTEAFF. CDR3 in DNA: TGTGCCAGCAGCCAAGATGAGTCAGGGGGCAGGGGAACTGAAGCTTTCTTT.